Below are 19 T cell receptor beta chains sequenced from a single sample in a study of blood T cell repertoires in COVID-19. Clones were read by immunoSEQ multiplex PCR, and TCRdb kept only the in-frame ones, dropping some. The sample yields about 130,000 clones, around 82% seen once. The sequencing input was PBMCs or T cells enriched from blood (not recorded which). The receptors come from a woman between 50 and 59 years old who had recovered from COVID-19.

The genes are TRBV2 and TRBJ2-3; no reliable D call. This CDR3 region has 17 residues. V shed 6 bases and J shed 2 bases, with 21 bases lying between them. CDR1 and CDR2 from the germline V gene are SNHLY and FYNNEI. This CDR3 is CASRTRERSDTTDTQYF. CDR3 nucleotide sequence: TGTGCCAGCAGAACCCGTGAGAGGTCGGATACCACAGATACGCAGTATTTT.

V usage is TRBV7-9 and J usage is TRBJ1-2; no clear D. Looked up from germline, CDR1 is SEHNR and CDR2 is FQNEAQ (reference sequence). The CDR3 is 15 residues long. Trimming pared 0 bases from V and 4 bases from J, leaving 12 bases between. The CDR3 protein is CASSLAIEVFYGYTF. Written as DNA, the CDR3 is TGTGCCAGCAGCTTAGCTATAGAAGTCTTCTATGGCTACACCTTC.

The V and J genes are TRBV15 and TRBJ2-1; 7 nucleotides match TRBD2. V trimming: 6 bases; J trimming: 5 bases; junction bases outside the gene matches: 7. Germline V gene sequence: CDR1 LNHNV, CDR2 YYDKDF (reference sequence). This CDR3 has 14 residues. CDR3 DNA sequence: TGTGCCACCAGGGGGGACTACACTAACAATGAGCAGTTCTTC. Translation: CATRGDYTNNEQFF.

The rearrangement links TRBV5-5 to TRBJ1-1; 7 nucleotides line up with TRBD1. V shed 0 bases and J 4 bases; nucleotides not matched to a gene: 3. The CDR3 totals 14 residues. Germline CDR1 reads SGHKS; CDR2 reads YYEKEE (reference sequence). CDR3 sequence (DNA): TGTGCCAGCAGCTTGGAGGGACAGAGCACTGAAGCTTTCTTT. Its translation: CASSLEGQSTEAFF.

V is TRBV7-9 and J is TRBJ1-2; the D is unclear. The length of the CDR3 is 16 residues. V lost 5 bases and J 8 bases, leaving 24 bases between the germline ends. Germline-derived CDR1 and CDR2 are SEHNR and FQNEAQ (reference sequence). The CDR3 protein is CASSPVAGEVTIGYTF. The CDR3 DNA reads as TGTGCCAGCAGCCCTGTAGCTGGAGAAGTAACTATCGGCTACACCTTC. The whole variable domain, filled in from reference TRBV7-9 and TRBJ1-2, reads DTGVSQNPRHKITKRGQNVTFRCDPISEHNRLYWYRQTLGQGPEFLTYFQNEAQLEKSRLLSDRFSAERPKGSFSTLEIQRTEQGDSAMYLCASSPVAGEVTIGYTFGSGTRLTVV.

The chain is built from TRBV6-5 and TRBJ2-7, with 8 bases lining up with TRBD2. The trim removed 8 bases at V and 3 bases at J, leaving 3 bases unmatched. This CDR3 is 12 amino acids long. Germline CDR1 and CDR2: MNHEY and SVGAGI. The CDR3 region is CASAGGIYEQYV. Here the CDR3 DNA reads TGTGCCAGCGCGGGGGGCATCTACGAGCAGTACGTC.

As concerns this clone: At one end, the junction sequence differs from germline, possibly due to a read error. This rearrangement joins TRBV10-3 to TRBJ2-2; D remains unclear. CDR1 and CDR2 (germline): ENHRY, SYGVKD. The CDR3 totals 13 residues. The CDR3 DNA follows: TGTGCCATCGGTGAGCAGAACACCGGGGAGCTGTTTTTT. As protein: CAIGEQNTGELFF.

This chain links TRBV12-3 or TRBV12-4 with TRBJ1-2, with 7 bases lining up with TRBD1. J was trimmed by 8 bases and V by 5 bases; bases with no gene match: 5. The CDR3 sequence is 12 residues long. CDR3 amino acids: CASSAGGLGYTF. The CDR3 DNA is TGTGCCAGCAGTGCAGGGGGTCTGGGCTACACCTTC.

This chain uses TRBV12-3 or TRBV12-4 with TRBJ1-2, with no clear D. V lost 5 bases, J lost 11 bases, and 12 bases lay in between. The CDR3 consists of 11 residues. CDR3 in DNA: TGTGCCAGCAGTAGCCCGGGAGATTACACCTTC. Encoded protein: CASSSPGDYTF.

This clone occurred once. CDR3 DNA: TGTGCCAGCAGTCCCCGACAGGGGGTAAGCGAGCAGTACGTC. Amino acid sequence: CASSPRQGVSEQYV. The V and J genes are TRBV27 and TRBJ2-7; TRBD1 aligns across 9 bases. J was trimmed by 6 bases and V by 5 bases; bases with no gene match: 8. The CDR3 totals 14 residues. Germline CDR1 MNHEY, CDR2 SMNVEV (reference sequence).

This clone was counted between two and nine times. CDR3 sequence: CASSDRGYGTGELFF. CDR3 nucleotides: TGTGCCAGCAGTGACAGGGGATATGGTACCGGGGAGCTGTTTTTT. The chain combines TRBV2 with TRBJ2-2; a weak D match, TRBD1 (6 bases). This CDR3 region has 15 residues. Germline CDR1 SNHLY, CDR2 FYNNEI. With 3 bases removed from V and 5 bases from J, the gap between germline ends came to 13 bases. The variable domain in full, with the rest retrieved from reference TRBV2 and TRBJ2-2, is EPEVTQTPSHQVTQMGQEVILRCVPISNHLYFYWYRQILGQKVEFLVSFYNNEISEKSEIFDDQFSVERPDGSNFTLKIRSTKLEDSAMYFCASSDRGYGTGELFFGEGSRLTVL.

The chain combines TRBV2 with TRBJ1-1; the match to TRBD1 covers 11 bases. This CDR3 has 13 amino acids. The germline CDR1 and CDR2 sequences are SNHLY and FYNNEI. The V gene end was trimmed by 11 bases and the J gene end by 3 bases; junction bases not matched to a gene: 5. In nucleotides, the CDR3 is TGTGCCGGACAGGGGGCCCCGTACACTGAAGCTTTCTTT. Its translation is CAGQGAPYTEAFF.

The chain recombines TRBV4-1 with TRBJ1-1; TRBD1 agrees at 7 bases. V lost 1 base, J lost 0 bases, and 8 bases stayed unmatched. This CDR3 spans 17 amino acids. Germline V gene sequence: CDR1 MGHRA, CDR2 YSYEKL. The CDR3 loop is CASSQGPGGTLNTEAFF. The CDR3 nucleotides read TGCGCCAGCAGCCAAGGGCCAGGGGGGACCTTGAACACTGAAGCTTTCTTT.

The J gene is TRBJ2-7, the V gene TRBV5-1; 10 nucleotides align to TRBD2. Trimming removed 4 bases from V and 7 bases from J; junction bases left unmatched: 2. Per the germline V gene, CDR1 is SGHRS and CDR2 is YFSETQ. This CDR3 has 12 amino acids. For the CDR3, the DNA is TGCGCCAGCAGCGAGGGACTAGCGGAGCAGTACTTC. It specifies CASSEGLAEQYF.

CDR3 coding DNA: TGTGCCAGCAGCTTGCACAGGGAGGGTCCCCTCCACTTT. This sequence encodes CASSLHREGPLHF. The V and J genes are TRBV5-8 and TRBJ1-6; possible D gene TRBD1, 6 bases. The CDR3 spans 13 residues. Germline CDR1 SGHTS, CDR2 YDEGEE. The ends were cut back, 1 base at V and 13 bases at J, with 12 bases in the middle.

The chain links TRBV5-1 to TRBJ1-3; weak D call: TRBD1 (5 bases). The germline V gene has CDR1 SGHRS and CDR2 YFSETQ. CDR3 length: 15 residues. Trimming took 4 bases from V and 2 from J, leaving 13 bases between them. The CDR3 sequence is CASSLQGRTGNTIYF. The CDR3, as DNA: TGCGCCAGCAGCCTGCAGGGTCGCACTGGAAACACCATATATTTT.

J is TRBJ1-1 and V is TRBV5-4, with no clear D. Germline V gene data show CDR1 as SGHNT and CDR2 as YYREEE (reference sequence). The CDR3 sequence is 13 residues long. With 4 bases removed from V and 1 base from J, the gap between germline ends came to 8 bases. The CDR3 loop reads CASSIGRNTEAFF. The CDR3 DNA follows: TGTGCCAGCAGCATAGGGAGGAACACTGAAGCTTTCTTT.

The chain combines TRBV13 with TRBJ1-3; no firm D call. Germline V gene lookup returns CDR1 PRHDT and CDR2 FYEKMQ (reference sequence). The ends were cut back, 9 bases at V and 0 bases at J, with 12 bases in the middle. This CDR3 spans 14 amino acids. CDR3 region: CASSERLSGNTIYF. In nucleotides, the CDR3 is TGTGCCAGTTCGGAGAGGCTCTCTGGAAACACCATATATTTT. Looking up the rest from reference TRBV13 and TRBJ1-3 gives the full variable domain: AAGVIQSPRHLIKEKRETATLKCYPIPRHDTVYWYQQGPGQDPQFLISFYEKMQSDKGSIPDRFSAQQFSDYHSELNMSSLELGDSALYFCASSERLSGNTIYFGEGSWLTVV.

The chain has TRBV15 and TRBJ2-7; D perhaps matches TRBD1 (5 bases). Germline lookup yields CDR1 LNHNV and CDR2 YYDKDF (reference sequence). V lost 5 bases, J lost 2 bases, and 16 bases lay in between. This CDR3 region has 15 residues. This CDR3 is CATSSRVQAPYEQYV. DNA of the CDR3: TGTGCCACCAGCTCTCGAGTACAGGCACCCTACGAGCAGTACGTC.